The sequence of this T cell receptor (beta chain) was determined in a study of T cell clonality in common variable immunodeficiency. The sample holds many counts of this clone. The antigen remains undetermined. The CDR3 end is not reached by the read, which stops 3 residues before it; the germline J gene fills it in. General study points: Compared with healthy controls, CVID subjects showed increased TCRbeta clonality, mostly in about a third.

This CDR3 is 15 amino acids long. From germline, CDR1 is SGHTA and CDR2 FQGTGA. The V end lost 5 bases, the J end lost 8 bases, and 18 bases lay between the germline ends. Produced via immunoSEQ multiplex PCR; TCRdb's table is partial and in-frame only. There are about 34,000 clones in the sample, none observed a single time. This sequence joins TRBV7-3 and TRBJ1-4, with D tentatively TRBD1 (6 bases). Specimen: peripheral blood mononuclear cells. This receptor was identified in a person aged 18 to 75 in good health. The DNA read from the CDR3 is TGTGCCAGCAGCCCAAACGGGGGCGGGGGAGAAAAA. Amino acids: CASSPNGGGGEK. In full, the CDR3 is CASSPNGGGGEKLFF. The full variable domain, in which reference TRBV7-3 and TRBJ1-4 provide the parts outside the CDR3, is GAGVSQTPSNKVTEKGKYVELRCDPISGHTALYWYRQSLGQGPEFLIYFQGTGAADDSGLPNDRFFAVRPEGSVSTLKIQRTERGDSAVYLCASSPNGGGGEKLFFGSGTQLSVL.